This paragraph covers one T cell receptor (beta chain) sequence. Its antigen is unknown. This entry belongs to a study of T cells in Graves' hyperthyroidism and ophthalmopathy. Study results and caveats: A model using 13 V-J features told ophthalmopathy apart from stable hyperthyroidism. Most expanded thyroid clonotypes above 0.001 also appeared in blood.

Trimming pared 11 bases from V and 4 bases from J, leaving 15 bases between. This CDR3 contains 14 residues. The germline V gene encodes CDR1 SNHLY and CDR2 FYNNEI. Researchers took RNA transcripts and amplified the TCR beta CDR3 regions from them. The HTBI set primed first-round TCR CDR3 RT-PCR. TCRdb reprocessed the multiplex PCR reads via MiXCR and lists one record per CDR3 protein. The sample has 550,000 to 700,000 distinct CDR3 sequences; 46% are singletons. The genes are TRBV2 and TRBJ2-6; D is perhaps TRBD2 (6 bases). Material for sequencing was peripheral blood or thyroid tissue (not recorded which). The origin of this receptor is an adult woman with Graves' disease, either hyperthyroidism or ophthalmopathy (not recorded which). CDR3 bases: TGTGCCGGATTAAGGGAGGTCGGGGCCAACGTCCTGACTTTC. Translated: CAGLREVGANVLTF.